The 30 T cell receptor beta chains presented below share a single source sample, sequenced in a study of T-cell memory formation after mild COVID-19. TCRdb re-derived calls from the 5' RACE reads in MiXCR, one entry per CDR3 protein. The table records a few hundred thousand distinct CDR3 sequences, around 27% of them present only once. The sample comprised PBMCs or a T cell subset sorted from them (not recorded which). These TCRs come from an adult woman who had mild COVID-19 (a few samples of this study predate the infection). Cell type and time point are not known.

In this sample, this clonotype turned up a few times. V gene TRBV7-9 combines with J gene TRBJ1-3, with D tentatively TRBD1 (6 bases). This CDR3 spans 15 amino acids. V lost 4 bases to trimming and J lost 0 bases, with 10 bases between them. Germline values: CDR1 SEHNR, CDR2 FQNEAQ (reference sequence). The CDR3 sequence is CASSSQGSSGNTIYF. In DNA form, the CDR3 reads TGTGCCAGCAGCTCCCAGGGGAGCTCTGGAAACACCATATATTTT.

The genes are TRBV5-1 and TRBJ2-5; no clear D gene. CDR3 size: 11 residues. The germline V gene encodes CDR1 SGHRS and CDR2 YFSETQ. Trimming removed 5 bases from V and 3 bases from J, with 5 bases in between. The CDR3: CASRLEETQYF. CDR3 nucleotide sequence: TGCGCCAGCAGACTTGAAGAGACCCAGTACTTC.

The rearrangement uses TRBV6-1 and TRBJ2-5; 9 bases agree with TRBD2. In germline, CDR1 is MNHNS, CDR2 SASEGT. The CDR3 covers 17 residues. V trimming: 1 base; J trimming: 2 bases; junction bases outside the gene matches: 8. The CDR3 DNA reads TGTGCCAGCAGTGAAGGGGATAGCGGGGGCCTACAAGAGACCCAGTACTTC. The encoded protein is CASSEGDSGGLQETQYF.

The table lists this clonotype with a few counts. The rearrangement joins TRBV20-1 to TRBJ2-7; 14 nucleotides align to TRBD2. The length of the CDR3 is 14 residues. The V segment lost 6 bases and the J segment 1 base; nucleotides outside the gene matches: 2. Germline V gene data show CDR1 as DFQATT and CDR2 as SNEGSKA (reference sequence). The CDR3 spells CSARLAGGSYEQYF. The CDR3 nucleotides read TGCAGTGCCCGACTAGCGGGAGGGTCCTACGAGCAGTACTTC.

This clonotype was observed many times. The germline gene is not matched at one end of the junction; a read error may be the cause. The chain recombines TRBV7-7 with TRBJ2-4; 7 nucleotides match TRBD1. There are 15 residues in the CDR3. CDR1 is SSHAT, CDR2 FNYEAQ, per germline (reference sequence). In DNA form, the CDR3 reads TGTGCTAGCAGCCCACTAGACAGGGATTTGAACATTCAGTACTTC. Protein product: CASSPLDRDLNIQYF.

This clonotype was counted between two and nine times. V is TRBV7-9 and J is TRBJ1-1; D gene unclear. Between the trimmed V and J ends, which lost 1 base and 4 bases, there was a span of 13 bases. Germline V gene data show CDR1 as SEHNR and CDR2 as FQNEAQ (reference sequence). The CDR3 length is 15 residues. CDR3 coding DNA: TGTGCCAGCAGCTTAGACCGTTTCTGGGTCACTGAAGCTTTCTTT. It translates to CASSLDRFWVTEAFF. The full variable domain, its missing parts supplied by reference TRBV7-9 and TRBJ1-1, is DTGVSQNPRHKITKRGQNVTFRCDPISEHNRLYWYRQTLGQGPEFLTYFQNEAQLEKSRLLSDRFSAERPKGSFSTLEIQRTEQGDSAMYLCASSLDRFWVTEAFFGQGTRLTVV.

This chain joins TRBV4-2 and TRBJ2-5; 7 nucleotides match TRBD2. The CDR3 totals 15 residues. The ends lost 1 base at V and 4 bases at J; junction bases unmatched: 6. Germline V CDR1 and CDR2: LGHNA, YNFKEQ. CDR3 bases: TGTGCCAGCAGCCAAGTCCCTAGCGGCGGAGAGACCCAGTACTTC. This codes for CASSQVPSGGETQYF.

This sequence joins TRBV6-2 or TRBV6-3 and TRBJ1-1; D not certain. This CDR3 has 17 residues. V was pared by 5 bases and J by 0 bases, with 19 bases between. Germline CDR1 and CDR2: MNHEY and SVGEGT. CDR3 loop: CASSNPDRSPMNTEAFF. The CDR3 DNA follows: TGTGCCAGCAGTAACCCCGACCGGTCCCCGATGAACACTGAAGCTTTCTTT.

The chain employs TRBV7-9 and TRBJ2-7, with D possibly being TRBD1 (6 bases). The germline V and J ends were trimmed by 1 base and 3 bases, with 10 bases remaining between them. Germline CDR1 is SEHNR and CDR2 is FQNEAQ (reference sequence). The CDR3 has 14 residues. The CDR3 is CASSLGDTDYEQYF. The CDR3 region has the DNA TGTGCCAGCAGCTTAGGGGACACAGACTACGAGCAGTACTTC. The complete variable domain, with remaining parts taken from reference TRBV7-9 and TRBJ2-7, reads DTGVSQNPRHKITKRGQNVTFRCDPISEHNRLYWYRQTLGQGPEFLTYFQNEAQLEKSRLLSDRFSAERPKGSFSTLEIQRTEQGDSAMYLCASSLGDTDYEQYFGPGTRLTVT.

This clonotype was observed a handful of times. The V gene is TRBV6-2 or TRBV6-3, the J gene TRBJ2-7; 9 bases are shared with TRBD2. The CDR3 runs 21 residues. With V trimmed by 6 bases and J by 1 base, 25 bases remained unmatched. Germline V lookup: CDR1 MNHEY, CDR2 SVGEGT. CDR3 bases: TGTGCCAGCAGCGCCGATGGACTCGGACTGGGCGGGAGGGCCGATTCCTACGAGCAGTACTTC. Encoded protein: CASSADGLGLGGRADSYEQYF.

The chain uses TRBV20-1 and TRBJ2-4, with 10 bases lining up with TRBD2. The length of the CDR3 is 16 residues. Germline V lookup: CDR1 DFQATT, CDR2 SNEGSKA (reference sequence). J was trimmed by 3 bases and V by 0 bases; bases with no gene match: 5. For the CDR3, the DNA is TGCAGTGCTAGAGAGCCCGGGACTAGCGTCAAAAACATTCAGTACTTC. It is translated as CSAREPGTSVKNIQYF.

The chain couples TRBV9 to TRBJ2-7; weak D call: TRBD1 (6 bases). This CDR3 comprises 15 residues. V lost 0 bases to trimming and J lost 6 bases, with 16 bases between them. The germline gives CDR1 SGDLS, CDR2 YYNGEE. The CDR3 DNA is TGTGCCAGCAGCGTAGAATCAGGGGTGCTTGGCGAGCAGTACTTC. Its translation is CASSVESGVLGEQYF.

This clonotype was counted only a few times. V and J are TRBV20-1 and TRBJ2-3, with 8 bases matching TRBD2. The CDR3 has 14 amino acids. Per germline, CDR1 DFQATT and CDR2 SNEGSKA (reference sequence). With V trimmed by 3 bases and J by 1 base, 3 bases remained unmatched. CDR3 region: CSASSGSRTDTQYF. The CDR3 DNA sequence: TGCAGTGCTAGCAGCGGGAGTCGCACAGATACGCAGTATTTT.

The J gene is TRBJ2-1, the V gene TRBV5-6, with a tentative D call TRBD2 (6 bases). CDR1 and CDR2 (germline): SGHDT, YYEEEE. The CDR3 extends over 14 amino acids. The ends were cut back, 3 bases at V and 10 bases at J, with 17 bases in the middle. The CDR3: CASSYNPGAREQFF. The CDR3 DNA reads as TGTGCCAGCAGCTATAACCCGGGAGCTCGAGAGCAGTTCTTC.

CDR3 region: CASSLPSGRGQETQYF. The CDR3, as DNA: TGTGCCAGCAGCTTACCTAGCGGGAGGGGACAAGAGACCCAGTACTTC. The gene calls are TRBV7-2 and TRBJ2-5, with 12 bases that match TRBD2. The V gene's germline CDR1 is SGHTA and CDR2 FQGNSA. The CDR3 is made up of 16 amino acids. With V trimmed by 2 bases and J by 2 bases, 3 bases remained unmatched.

This clonotype has only a few counts. The genes are TRBV2 and TRBJ1-1; no clear D gene. The V gene lost 4 bases and the J gene lost 1 base, with 10 bases spanning the gap. This CDR3 has 14 amino acids. CDR1 and CDR2 from the germline V gene are SNHLY and FYNNEI. This chain's CDR3 is CASSGTDSNTEAFF. In nucleotides, the CDR3 is TGTGCCAGCAGTGGGACTGACTCGAACACTGAAGCTTTCTTT.

The chain employs TRBV4-3 and TRBJ2-1, with D possibly called TRBD1 or TRBD2 (5 bases each). The germline V and J ends were trimmed by 4 bases and 6 bases, with 16 bases remaining between them. Germline V lookup: CDR1 LGHNA, CDR2 YSLEER. This CDR3 is built from 15 residues. The CDR3 protein is CASSPGAGISNEQFF. As DNA, the CDR3 is TGCGCCAGCAGCCCCGGGGCAGGGATTTCCAATGAGCAGTTCTTC.

In its sample, this clonotype was seen a few times. The gene calls are TRBV11-2 and TRBJ1-2; D is uncertain. Trimming shortened V by 7 bases and J by 2 bases, and 23 bases separated the two germline ends. This CDR3 region has 17 residues. The germline CDR1 and CDR2 sequences are SGHAT and FQNNGV. The CDR3 sequence is CASTPEPGASRNYGYTF. DNA for the CDR3: TGTGCCAGCACGCCCGAGCCGGGTGCGAGCCGCAACTATGGCTACACCTTC.

The CDR3 nucleotides are TGCGCCAGCAGCCAAGTATATCTCACCAGTGAGCAGTTCTTC. It yields the protein CASSQVYLTSEQFF. The chain combines TRBV4-1 with TRBJ2-1; no clear D. Germline CDR1 MGHRA, CDR2 YSYEKL. The CDR3 extends over 14 amino acids. The V end was cut by 1 base, the J end by 9 bases, with 13 bases between.

This rearrangement joins TRBV12-3 or TRBV12-4 to TRBJ2-1; D may be TRBD1 (5 bases). Trimming cost V 10 bases and J 9 bases, with 13 bases left between them. The CDR3 contains 11 residues. The CDR3 loop reads CAIRLGAEQFF. CDR3 nucleotides: TGTGCCATCCGTTTAGGGGCTGAGCAGTTCTTC.

The chain employs TRBV6-1 and TRBJ2-4; maybe TRBD2 (5 bases). Trimming stripped 6 bases from V and 0 bases from J, with 15 bases between. The CDR3 sequence is 16 residues long. In germline, CDR1 is MNHNS, CDR2 SASEGT. The CDR3, as DNA: TGTGCCAGCAGGAGGGCCGTGGATCTAGCCAAAAACATTCAGTACTTC. Translating gives CASRRAVDLAKNIQYF.

The chain links TRBV29-1 to TRBJ2-3; perhaps TRBD2 as D (5 bases). From germline, CDR1 is SQVTM and CDR2 ANQGSEA. The CDR3 totals 14 residues. V gave up 1 base and J gave up 1 base, with 9 bases separating them. The CDR3 sequence is CSVEGRSRTDTQYF. The DNA for the CDR3 is TGCAGCGTTGAAGGGAGGAGCCGCACAGATACGCAGTATTTT.

The rearrangement uses TRBV5-1 and TRBJ1-4, with TRBD1 matching over 9 bases. With 4 bases clipped from V and 8 bases from J, the junction kept 3 bases outside the gene matches. The CDR3 extends over 13 amino acids. Per germline, CDR1 SGHRS and CDR2 YFSETQ. CDR3 coding DNA: TGCGCCAGCAGCACCGGACAGGGGGAAAAACTGTTTTTT. As protein: CASSTGQGEKLFF.

This clonotype was seen a single time. V gene TRBV6-6 combines with J gene TRBJ2-7; no reliable D call. Trimming pared 0 bases from V and 0 bases from J, leaving 6 bases between. Germline assignment: CDR1 MNHNY and CDR2 SVGAGI (reference sequence). The CDR3 covers 14 residues. CDR3 region: CASSYSLSSYEQYF. As DNA, the CDR3 is TGTGCCAGCAGTTACTCCCTCAGCTCCTACGAGCAGTACTTC.

CDR3 coding DNA: TGTGCCAGCAGCTCCGAGGGGGGGCGAGAGACCCAGTACTTC. It is translated as CASSSEGGRETQYF. The genes are TRBV11-3 and TRBJ2-5, with a possible D match to TRBD2 (7 bases). Deletions cut 4 bases from V and 4 bases from J, with 13 bases between. Germline CDR1 is SGHNT and CDR2 is YENEEA. The CDR3 consists of 14 residues.

This clonotype was seen only a few times. The genes are TRBV19 and TRBJ1-2; D is unresolved. This CDR3 contains 14 residues. V was clipped by 0 bases and J by 1 base, with 6 bases between them. Looked up from germline, CDR1 is LNHDA and CDR2 is SQIVND (reference sequence). CDR3 sequence: CASSIETGNYGYTF. The CDR3 DNA is TGTGCCAGTAGTATAGAGACGGGTAACTATGGCTACACCTTC.

The chain combines TRBV12-3 or TRBV12-4 with TRBJ2-7, with 10 positions matching TRBD2. The CDR3 runs 16 residues. With V trimmed by 6 bases and J by 9 bases, 17 bases remained unmatched. In DNA, the CDR3 is TGTGCCAGCAGCCCCTATAGCGCTAGCGGGAGTACAGTGCAGTACTTC. The encoded protein is CASSPYSASGSTVQYF.

V and J are TRBV3-1 and TRBJ2-1; 11 nucleotides match TRBD2. V was clipped by 0 bases and J by 5 bases; unmatched bases: 9. The V gene's germline CDR1 is LGHDT and CDR2 YNNKEL (reference sequence). This CDR3 is built from 18 residues. The CDR3 coding sequence is TGTGCCAGCAGCCAAGACGGAGATAGCGGGAGGGTAAACAATGAGCAGTTCTTC. Translation: CASSQDGDSGRVNNEQFF.

A few counts support this clonotype. V is TRBV6-5 and J is TRBJ2-3; TRBD2 matches 8 bases. Trimming took 0 bases from V and 1 from J; bases not matched to a gene: 3. The CDR3 extends over 16 amino acids. The germline gives CDR1 MNHEY, CDR2 SVGAGI. CDR3 residues: CASSYSGTRGTDTQYF. The CDR3 DNA is TGTGCCAGCAGTTACTCCGGGACTAGGGGCACAGATACGCAGTATTTT.

The chain joins TRBV5-6 to TRBJ2-7, with 13 bases fitting TRBD2. Germline CDR1 SGHDT, CDR2 YYEEEE. The CDR3 sequence is 16 residues long. With V trimmed by 3 bases and J by 9 bases, 12 bases remained unmatched. As DNA, the CDR3 is TGTGCCAGCAGCTCACCGGGGACTAGCGGGATGGGGGGGCAGTACTTC. Amino acids: CASSSPGTSGMGGQYF.